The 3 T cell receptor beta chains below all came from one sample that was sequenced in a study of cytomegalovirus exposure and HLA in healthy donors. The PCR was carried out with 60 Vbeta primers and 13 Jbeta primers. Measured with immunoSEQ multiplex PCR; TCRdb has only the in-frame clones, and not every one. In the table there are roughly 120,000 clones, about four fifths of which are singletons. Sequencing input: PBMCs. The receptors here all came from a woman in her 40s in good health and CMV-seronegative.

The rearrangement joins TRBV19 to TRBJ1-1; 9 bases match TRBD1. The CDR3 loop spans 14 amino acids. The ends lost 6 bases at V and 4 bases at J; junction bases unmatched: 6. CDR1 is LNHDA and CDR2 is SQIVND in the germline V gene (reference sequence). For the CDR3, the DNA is TGTGCCAGTAGCAGACAGGGGGAAGGCACTGAAGCTTTCTTT. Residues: CASSRQGEGTEAFF.

CDR3 DNA sequence: TGTGCCAGCTCGGTGGGGTTTCAGGGGTCGGCTGAAGCTTTCTTT. This sequence encodes CASSVGFQGSAEAFF. This chain links TRBV18 with TRBJ1-1; perhaps TRBD1 as D (6 bases). V was cut by 6 bases and J by 6 bases, with 20 bases left in between. Germline CDR1 and CDR2: KGHSH and LQKENI. The CDR3 spans 15 residues.

The CDR3 region has the DNA TGTGCCAGCAGCCCGGGGACTAGCGGGAAGTCGTACTTC. The encoded protein is CASSPGTSGKSYF. The chain uses TRBV14 and TRBJ2-7; 13 bases are shared with TRBD2. The ends lost 4 bases at V and 12 bases at J; junction bases unmatched: 6. The CDR3 contains 13 residues. Looked up from germline, CDR1 is SGHDN and CDR2 is FVKESK.